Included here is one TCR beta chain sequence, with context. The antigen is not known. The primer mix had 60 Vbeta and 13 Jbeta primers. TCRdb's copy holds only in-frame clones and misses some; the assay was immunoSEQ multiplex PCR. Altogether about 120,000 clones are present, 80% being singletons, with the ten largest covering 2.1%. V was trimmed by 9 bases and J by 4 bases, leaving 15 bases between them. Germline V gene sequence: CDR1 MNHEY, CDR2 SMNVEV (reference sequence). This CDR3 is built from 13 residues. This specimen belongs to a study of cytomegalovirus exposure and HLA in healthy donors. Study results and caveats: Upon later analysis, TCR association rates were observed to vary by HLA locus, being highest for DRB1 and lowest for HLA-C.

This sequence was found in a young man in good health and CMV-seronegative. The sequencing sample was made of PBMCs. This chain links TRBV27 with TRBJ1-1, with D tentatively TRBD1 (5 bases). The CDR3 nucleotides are TGTGCCAGTTATCCGGTCGGGGGCACTGAAGCTTTCTTT. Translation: CASYPVGGTEAFF.